This T cell receptor beta chain was obtained from a study of post-analysis software for immune sequencing data. General study points: Normalized Chao1 diversity was significantly reduced in patients versus controls.

About this clonotype itself: Its antigen is not known.

Unique molecular identifiers had been added to the TCR beta cDNA libraries. TCRdb re-derived calls from the PCR reads in MiXCR, one entry per CDR3 protein. The sample contains some 370,000 distinct CDR3 sequences, around 37% of which appear only once. Sample: blood. The receptor comes from a girl aged 5-17 years with multiple sclerosis.

This chain's CDR3 is CSASVQTTGELFF. The CDR3 bases are TGCAGTGCTAGTGTCCAGACCACCGGGGAGCTGTTTTTT. The chain is built from TRBV20-1 and TRBJ2-2; D remains unclear. Deletions cut 3 bases from V and 4 bases from J, with 9 bases between. The CDR3 runs 13 residues. From germline, CDR1 is DFQATT and CDR2 SNEGSKA (reference sequence).